Listed here are 21 T cell receptor beta chains from one sample, sequenced in a study of control samples from healthy donors and cancer patients (TCRdb year 2020). The receptor library was made with the immunoSEQ multiplex PCR assay. Drawn from immuneACCESS, this table holds only the in-frame rearrangements with V and J called that TCRdb kept. Clones are partly lost; checked studies trace under half to an unresolved V gene and leave the rest unexplained. The sample data list about 150,000 clones, and about 91% of these were observed just once. 1.5% to 2% of the sample lies in the top ten. The specimen sequenced was blood. These receptors were taken from a man in his late teens or twenties in good health.

This clone was seen repeatedly, ten times or more. V usage is TRBV4-1 and J usage is TRBJ1-2; D not certain. V lost 0 bases and J lost 0, with 8 bases in between. Looked up from germline, CDR1 is MGHRA and CDR2 is YSYEKL. This CDR3 contains 15 residues. The CDR3 DNA sequence: TGCGCCAGCAGCCAAGAATATCCTACTAACTATGGCTACACCTTC. Its translation: CASSQEYPTNYGYTF.

J is TRBJ2-1 and V is TRBV18; a weak D match, TRBD2 (6 bases). V dropped 5 bases and J dropped 3 bases, with 14 bases sitting between them. Germline V gene lookup returns CDR1 KGHSH and CDR2 LQKENI. This CDR3 is 15 amino acids long. The CDR3, as DNA: TGTGCCAGCTCAACGGGAGTCGATGGCTACAATGAGCAGTTCTTC. This codes for CASSTGVDGYNEQFF.

The V gene is TRBV6-5, the J gene TRBJ2-7; 7 bases agree with TRBD1. Germline-derived CDR1 and CDR2 are MNHEY and SVGAGI. V dropped 6 bases and J dropped 7; count of bases not matched to a gene: 9. The CDR3 covers 13 residues. The CDR3 protein is CASSSDRVGEQYF. CDR3 nucleotides: TGTGCCAGCAGCTCCGACAGGGTTGGGGAGCAGTACTTC.

On this clone itself: At the DNA level, this CDR3 is encoded by other sequences in the same sample as well. This chain connects TRBV5-1 to TRBJ1-1, with D unclear. The V gene's germline CDR1 is SGHRS and CDR2 YFSETQ. The CDR3 runs to 13 residues. The V end was cut by 0 bases, the J end by 5 bases, with 8 bases between. In DNA form, the CDR3 reads TGCGCCAGCAGCTTGGAAGTCGGGACTGAAGCTTTCTTT. Its translation: CASSLEVGTEAFF.

The rearrangement links TRBV27 to TRBJ1-2, with D maybe TRBD1 (5 bases). The CDR3 spans 13 residues. Per germline, CDR1 MNHEY and CDR2 SMNVEV (reference sequence). V lost 4 bases and J 6 bases, leaving 12 bases between the germline ends. This CDR3 is CASSSPRVDGYTF. In DNA form, the CDR3 reads TGTGCCAGCAGTTCCCCCAGGGTGGATGGCTACACCTTC.

This chain connects TRBV29-1 to TRBJ1-2; D is possibly TRBD1 (5 bases). CDR1 and CDR2 (germline): SQVTM, ANQGSEA. V shed 6 bases and J shed 2 bases, with 10 bases lying between them. The CDR3 covers 12 residues. The CDR3 DNA reads TGCAGCGTCAGTAGGGGAAACTATGGCTACACCTTC. Its protein is CSVSRGNYGYTF.

The chain is built from TRBV15 and TRBJ2-3, with TRBD2 as a possible D gene (5 bases). This CDR3 region has 14 residues. The V gene lost 8 bases and the J gene lost 2 bases, with 14 bases spanning the gap. Germline CDR1 and CDR2: LNHNV and YYDKDF (reference sequence). In nucleotides, the CDR3 is TGTGCCACCCGTGCAGCGGATTCCACAGATACGCAGTATTTT. Protein product: CATRAADSTDTQYF.

J is TRBJ1-2 and V is TRBV30; no definite D call. Germline V CDR1 and CDR2: GTSNPN, SVGIG (reference sequence). The V end lost 4 bases, the J end lost 0 bases, and 18 bases lay between the germline ends. CDR3 length: 16 amino acids. The chain's CDR3 is CAWIPLGLPSNYGYTF. CDR3 in DNA: TGTGCCTGGATTCCCCTCGGGTTACCCTCTAACTATGGCTACACCTTC.

The chain has TRBV6-2 or TRBV6-3 and TRBJ1-1; a possible D gene is TRBD1 (5 bases). The CDR3 is made up of 16 amino acids. Trimming shortened V by 0 bases and J by 0 bases, and 11 bases separated the two germline ends. Per the germline V gene, CDR1 is MNHEY and CDR2 is SVGEGT. The CDR3, as DNA: TGTGCCAGCAGTTACTCTTTACAGGAAATGAACACTGAAGCTTTCTTT. It translates to CASSYSLQEMNTEAFF.

The rearrangement joins TRBV4-2 to TRBJ2-1, with 9 nucleotides matching TRBD2. Germline values: CDR1 LGHNA, CDR2 YNFKEQ. V lost 0 bases, J lost 6 bases, and 9 bases stayed unmatched. This CDR3 comprises 17 residues. The DNA of the CDR3 is TGTGCCAGCAGCCAAGATCCCCGCGGGGGGGACGGCAATGAGCAGTTCTTC. It specifies CASSQDPRGGDGNEQFF.

The chain recombines TRBV9 with TRBJ2-3; D is uncertain. Germline CDR1 and CDR2: SGDLS and YYNGEE. The V end was cut by 3 bases, the J end by 3 bases, with 14 bases between. The length of the CDR3 is 15 residues. CDR3 in DNA: TGTGCCAGCAGCGGACGTATTTCGGTGACAGATACGCAGTATTTT. The encoded protein is CASSGRISVTDTQYF.

This clone was seen many times. This chain uses TRBV5-1 with TRBJ1-5; D remains ambiguous. V gave up 0 bases and J gave up 7 bases, with 14 bases separating them. Germline-derived CDR1 and CDR2 are SGHRS and YFSETQ. The CDR3 is 15 residues long. The CDR3 reads CASSLGVGKDQPQHF. In DNA, the CDR3 is TGCGCCAGCAGCTTGGGGGTCGGCAAGGACCAGCCCCAGCATTTT.

The chain uses TRBV25-1 and TRBJ1-2; TRBD1 is a possible D gene (6 bases). This CDR3 has 12 residues. Germline V gene data show CDR1 as MGHDK and CDR2 as SYGVNS. Trimming shortened V by 6 bases and J by 4 bases, and 9 bases separated the two germline ends. CDR3 sequence reads: CASRDSLYGYTF. The CDR3 bases are TGTGCCAGCAGGGACAGCCTCTATGGCTACACCTTC.

This chain uses TRBV29-1 with TRBJ2-7; D is perhaps TRBD1 or TRBD2 (6 bases each). The CDR3 sequence is 14 residues long. Deletions cut 4 bases from V and 1 base from J, with 14 bases between. Per germline, CDR1 SQVTM and CDR2 ANQGSEA. The CDR3 region is CSVVTGAQSYEQYF. The CDR3 DNA sequence: TGCAGCGTTGTTACGGGGGCCCAGTCCTACGAGCAGTACTTC.

This chain links TRBV2 with TRBJ2-3; unclear D gene. Deletions cut 4 bases from V and 6 bases from J, with 11 bases between. CDR3 length: 13 residues. Germline assignment: CDR1 SNHLY and CDR2 FYNNEI. The CDR3 spells CASSVEQADTQYF. Written as DNA, the CDR3 is TGTGCCAGCAGTGTGGAGCAGGCGGATACGCAGTATTTT.

DNA of the CDR3: TGCGCCAGCAGCTCCCCAGGGAACACTGAAGCTTTCTTT. It encodes CASSSPGNTEAFF. The chain employs TRBV5-1 and TRBJ1-1, with no clear D. Trimming left V 3 bases short and J 1 base short, with 7 bases between. This CDR3 comprises 13 residues. Germline V gene sequence: CDR1 SGHRS, CDR2 YFSETQ. Using reference TRBV5-1 and TRBJ1-1 for the parts outside the CDR3, the full variable domain is KAGVTQTPRYLIKTRGQQVTLSCSPISGHRSVSWYQQTPGQGLQFLFEYFSETQRNKGNFPGRFSGRQFSNSRSEMNVSTLELGDSALYLCASSSPGNTEAFFGQGTRLTVV.

CDR3 bases: TGCAGCGTGGCAGGGGAAAAACTGTTTTTT. Translating gives CSVAGEKLFF. V and J are TRBV29-1 and TRBJ1-4, with TRBD1 as a possible D gene (5 bases). The germline V gene encodes CDR1 SQVTM and CDR2 ANQGSEA. CDR3 length equals 10 residues. Trimming stripped 6 bases from V and 8 bases from J, with 7 bases between.

This chain connects TRBV6-5 to TRBJ1-2, with D possibly being TRBD1 (6 bases). Germline lookup yields CDR1 MNHEY and CDR2 SVGAGI. The CDR3 spans 13 residues. The V gene lost 9 bases and the J gene lost 4 bases, with 15 bases spanning the gap. The CDR3 DNA reads as TGTGCCAGTGCCCCGGAGACAGGCTATGGCTACACCTTC. Translated: CASAPETGYGYTF.

V and J are TRBV28 and TRBJ2-5; TRBD1 matches at 8 bases. Germline loops: CDR1 MDHEN, CDR2 SYDVKM. The CDR3 has 15 residues. The V gene end was trimmed by 3 bases and the J gene end by 3 bases; junction bases not matched to a gene: 6. CDR3 nucleotide sequence: TGTGCCAGCAGTTTTCCCGGGACAGGAAAAGAGACCCAGTACTTC. Translating it yields CASSFPGTGKETQYF.

J is TRBJ2-2 and V is TRBV5-6; D is uncertain. Germline V gene sequence: CDR1 SGHDT, CDR2 YYEEEE. V lost 1 base and J 7 bases, leaving 2 bases between the germline ends. CDR3 length: 11 amino acids. CDR3 region: CASSLFGELFF. In DNA form, the CDR3 reads TGTGCCAGCAGCTTGTTCGGGGAGCTGTTTTTT.

This chain connects TRBV7-3 to TRBJ1-4; maybe TRBD1 (6 bases). Trimming cost V 5 bases and J 5 bases, with 15 bases left between them. CDR1 and CDR2 from the germline V gene are SGHTA and FQGTGA. The CDR3 is made up of 15 amino acids. In DNA, the CDR3 is TGTGCCAGCAGCCTAGACGGACAGAACAATGAAAAACTGTTTTTT. Encoded protein: CASSLDGQNNEKLFF.